These 4 T cell receptor beta chains were sequenced from one sample in a study of OX40 agonist ivuxolimab in advanced cancers. Measured with immunoSEQ multiplex PCR; TCRdb has only the in-frame clones, and not every one. The sample lists over 100,000 clones, around 93% seen once, with roughly 0.15% in the top ten. This sample comprised CD4+ or CD8+ T cells sorted from blood, obtained in a trial of the OX40 agonist ivuxolimab. These TCRs come from an adult with an advanced solid tumor such as melanoma, head and neck, liver or kidney cancer.

The chain recombines TRBV28 with TRBJ2-2; 11 bases are shared with TRBD1. V gave up 11 bases and J gave up 2 bases; unmatched junction bases: 10. Germline CDR1 MDHEN, CDR2 SYDVKM. This CDR3 has 16 residues. CDR3 in amino acids: CAGVGGQGVNTGELFF. CDR3 nucleotide sequence: TGTGCCGGAGTTGGGGGACAGGGGGTCAACACCGGGGAGCTGTTTTTT.

V usage is TRBV6-5 and J usage is TRBJ1-1; unclear D gene. This CDR3 contains 13 residues. Germline-derived CDR1 and CDR2 are MNHEY and SVGAGI. V lost 5 bases and J lost 8, with 15 bases in between. The CDR3 region has the DNA TGTGCCAGCAGTCACCCACGGACTTTAGAAGCTTTCTTT. Protein product: CASSHPRTLEAFF.

The chain couples TRBV4-3 to TRBJ2-2, with TRBD1 matching over 7 bases. V lost 4 bases and J lost 4; bases outside the gene matches: 6. This CDR3 is built from 15 residues. From germline, CDR1 is LGHNA and CDR2 YSLEER. The CDR3 protein is CASSPVQGSTGELFF. CDR3 nucleotide sequence: TGCGCCAGCAGCCCCGTACAGGGGAGCACCGGGGAGCTGTTTTTT.

The chain links TRBV7-9 to TRBJ1-2; 8 nucleotides line up with TRBD1. Trimming removed 2 bases from V and 8 bases from J; junction bases left unmatched: 7. The CDR3 extends over 14 amino acids. Looked up from germline, CDR1 is SEHNR and CDR2 is FQNEAQ (reference sequence). CDR3 bases: TGTGCCAGCAGCTTAACCGAGACAGGGGAAGGCTACACCTTC. Translating gives CASSLTETGEGYTF.